The rows below give T cell receptor beta chains drawn from one sample of a study of identical twins. MiXCR, applied by TCRdb to the 5' RACE reads, yields one record per CDR3 protein. The table includes just over 500,000 distinct CDR3 sequences, less than 25% detected once. These data were also filed under a second study, of T cells expressing NK-cell markers.

Specimen: CD4+ T cells sorted from blood. These receptor sequences come from a woman aged 18-35 years in good health. Each CDR3 is given with its conserved first and last residue. The order of the fields is J gene, V gene, CDR3 protein.

TRBJ2-2 TRBV27 CASNSNTGELFF
TRBJ2-7 TRBV10-2 CASIGEGDYPYEQYF
TRBJ2-7 TRBV12-3/TRBV12-4 CASSLGTSGAKQYF
TRBJ2-3 TRBV6-1 CASSEAGGRGQDTQYF
TRBJ2-1 TRBV20-1 CSAREWGLADNEQFF
TRBJ1-1 TRBV5-1 CASSPQGVGTEAFF
TRBJ2-7 TRBV6-1 CASRPRSGTGTYEQYF
TRBJ1-1 TRBV9 CASSITGMRTEAFF
TRBJ2-2 TRBV7-2 CASSWRDVTGELFF
TRBJ2-7 TRBV20-1 CSAAGGGAYEQYF
TRBJ2-7 TRBV28 CASSNSGTGGYEQYF
TRBJ2-2 TRBV11-3 CASSSTGLAGELFF
TRBJ1-6 TRBV20-1 CSATNNSPLHF
TRBJ2-3 TRBV5-1 CASSPRATGDQDTQYF
TRBJ2-7 TRBV7-9 CASSLPNYEQYF
TRBJ2-6 TRBV7-9 CASSPRQGIHGANVLTF
TRBJ2-4 TRBV27 CASSLTRGLIIQYF
TRBJ2-7 TRBV27 CASRKGQGQSYEQYF
TRBJ1-1 TRBV12-3/TRBV12-4 CASSFSRTEAFF
TRBJ1-2 TRBV6-5 CASSYSGQGWGYTF
TRBJ1-1 TRBV20-1 CSAISQNTEAFF
TRBJ2-7 TRBV5-6 CASSLVDRIDLEQYF
TRBJ1-2 TRBV20-1 CSATSGQRIVGYTF
TRBJ2-3 TRBV12-3/TRBV12-4 CASSLWGSITDTQYF
TRBJ2-1 TRBV20-1 CSASGAGGGAYNEQFF
TRBJ2-7 TRBV20-1 CSARGAVGTSEQYF
TRBJ1-6 TRBV3-1 CASSRGGTGDSPLHF
TRBJ2-7 TRBV20-1 CSAGGSTAYEQYF
TRBJ2-3 TRBV27 CASSFSRGRRDTQYF
TRBJ1-2 TRBV20-1 CSASTPVRDSYGYTF
TRBJ2-1 TRBV15 CATSRASGGYNEQFF
TRBJ2-5 TRBV7-2 CASSFSVKTQYF
TRBJ1-1 TRBV6-5 CASSYRAPRNTEAFF
TRBJ2-7 TRBV5-1 CASSSTGEHEQYF
TRBJ2-1 TRBV20-1 CSAREGSGRGAEQFF
TRBJ2-1 TRBV5-1 CASSLDGTSGYNEQFF
TRBJ2-3 TRBV20-1 CSAEGPDTQYF
TRBJ2-5 TRBV7-3 CASSPTSGAETQYF
TRBJ1-5 TRBV6-1 CASSRRRGGENQPQHF
TRBJ2-3 TRBV20-1 CSARTGLGAQYF
TRBJ2-3 TRBV6-4 CALKRIGTVTDTQYF
TRBJ2-1 TRBV18 CASSFSGRHDIYNEQFF
TRBJ2-1 TRBV7-2 CASTLHNERFF
TRBJ2-5 TRBV5-6 CASSLKHDQETQYF
TRBJ2-5 TRBV20-1 CSAGQGARETQYF